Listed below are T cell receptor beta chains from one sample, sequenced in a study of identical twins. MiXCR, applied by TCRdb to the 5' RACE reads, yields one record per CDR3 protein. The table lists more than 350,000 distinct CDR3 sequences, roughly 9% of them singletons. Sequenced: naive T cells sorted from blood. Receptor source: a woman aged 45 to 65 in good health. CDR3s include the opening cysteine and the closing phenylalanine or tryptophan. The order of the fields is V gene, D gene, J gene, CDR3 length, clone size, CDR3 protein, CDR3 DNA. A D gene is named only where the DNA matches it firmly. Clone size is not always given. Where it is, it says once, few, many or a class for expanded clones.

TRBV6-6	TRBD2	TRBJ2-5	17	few	CASSYATSGRVQETQYF	TGTGCCAGCAGTTACGCGACTAGCGGGAGAGTCCAAGAGACCCAGTACTTC
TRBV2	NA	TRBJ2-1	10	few	CASTVDEQFF	TGTGCCTCCACTGTTGATGAGCAGTTCTTC
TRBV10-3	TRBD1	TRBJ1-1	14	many	CAISMGQKNTEAFF	TGTGCCATCAGTATGGGACAGAAGAACACTGAAGCTTTCTTT
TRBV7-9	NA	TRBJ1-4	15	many	CASSLIGGLGEKLFF	TGTGCCAGCAGCTTGATTGGGGGTCTGGGTGAAAAACTGTTTTTT
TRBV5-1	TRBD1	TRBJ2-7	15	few	CASSLNTDRGNEQYF	TGCGCCAGCAGCTTGAATACGGACAGGGGTAACGAGCAGTACTTC
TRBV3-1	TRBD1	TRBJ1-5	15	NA	CASSQDHTGGKPQHF	TGTGCCAGCAGCCAAGATCATACAGGGGGGAAGCCCCAGCATTTT
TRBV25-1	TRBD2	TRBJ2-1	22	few	CASSDPPAGVAGGPLNGNEQFF	TGTGCCAGCAGTGATCCCCCAGCAGGGGTAGCGGGAGGGCCCTTGAACGGGAATGAGCAGTTCTTC
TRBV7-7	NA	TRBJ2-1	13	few	CASSPHPLNEQFF	TGTGCCAGCAGCCCCCACCCCCTTAATGAGCAGTTCTTC
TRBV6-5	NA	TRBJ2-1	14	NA	CASSYSFGRNEQFF	TGTGCCAGCAGTTACTCATTCGGCAGAAATGAGCAGTTCTTC
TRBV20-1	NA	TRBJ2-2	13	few	CSAIKAEAAGLFF	TGCAGTGCCATCAAAGCGGAGGCGGCGGGGCTGTTTTTT
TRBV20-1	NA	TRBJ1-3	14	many	CSARYGVAGNTIYF	TGCAGTGCTAGATATGGGGTCGCTGGAAACACCATATATTTT
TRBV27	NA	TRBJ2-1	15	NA	CASPGQAGLYNEQFF	TGTGCCAGCCCTGGGCAAGCAGGACTCTACAATGAGCAGTTCTTC
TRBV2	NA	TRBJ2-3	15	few	CASRLGGGSTDTQYF	TGTGCCAGCCGCCTGGGCGGGGGCAGCACAGATACGCAGTATTTT
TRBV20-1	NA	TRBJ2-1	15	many	CSARDLGGPDLEQFF	TGCAGTGCTAGAGATTTGGGGGGTCCGGATTTGGAGCAGTTCTTC
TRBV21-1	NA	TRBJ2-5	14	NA	CASSKAGFQETQYF	TGTGCCAGCAGCAAAGCGGGATTCCAAGAGACCCAGTACTTC
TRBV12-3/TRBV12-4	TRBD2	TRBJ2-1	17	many	CASSLIRWEGLTNEQFF	TGTGCCAGCAGTTTAATAAGGTGGGAGGGTCTAACCAATGAGCAGTTCTTC
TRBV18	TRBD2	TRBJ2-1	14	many	CASSRAGGHNEQFF	TGTGCCAGCTCAAGAGCGGGAGGCCACAATGAGCAGTTCTTC
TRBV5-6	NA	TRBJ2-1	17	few	CASSPSPTGFFYNEQFF	TGTGCCAGCAGTCCCTCCCCGACGGGGTTTTTCTACAATGAGCAGTTCTTC
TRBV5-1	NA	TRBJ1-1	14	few	CASRAPGGHTEAFF	TGCGCCAGCAGGGCTCCGGGGGGTCACACTGAAGCTTTCTTT
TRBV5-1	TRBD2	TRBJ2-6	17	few	CASSPLAGGSGANVLTF	TGCGCCAGCAGCCCCCTGGCGGGGGGATCTGGGGCCAACGTCCTGACTTTC
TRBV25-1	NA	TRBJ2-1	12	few	CASRRLYNEQFF	TGTGCCAGCAGACGACTCTACAATGAGCAGTTCTTC
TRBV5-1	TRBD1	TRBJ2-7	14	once	CARSLTQGAIEQYF	TGCGCCAGGAGTTTGACTCAGGGGGCGATCGAGCAGTACTTC
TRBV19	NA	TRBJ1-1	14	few	CASSRAPGDTEAFF	TGTGCCAGTAGCCGGGCACCCGGGGACACTGAAGCTTTCTTT
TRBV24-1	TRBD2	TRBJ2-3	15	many	CATRAGTSGPDTQYF	TGTGCCACCAGGGCCGGGACTAGCGGACCAGATACGCAGTATTTT
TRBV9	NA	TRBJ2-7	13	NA	CASSVDGEDEQYF	TGTGCCAGCAGCGTAGATGGGGAAGACGAGCAGTACTTC
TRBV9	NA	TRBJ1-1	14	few	CASSLGPADTEAFF	TGTGCCAGCAGCCTTGGTCCAGCCGACACTGAAGCTTTCTTT
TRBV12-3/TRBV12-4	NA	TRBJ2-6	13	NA	CASSFRGANVLTF	TGTGCCAGCAGTTTTAGAGGGGCCAACGTCCTGACTTTC
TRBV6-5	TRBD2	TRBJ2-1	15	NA	CASGRREGLYNEQFF	TGTGCCAGTGGGAGGCGGGAGGGCCTATACAATGAGCAGTTCTTC
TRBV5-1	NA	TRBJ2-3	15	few	CASSEDLSGTDTQYF	TGCGCCAGCAGCGAAGACCTAAGCGGGACAGATACGCAGTATTTT
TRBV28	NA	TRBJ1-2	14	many	CASSLGDGTKGYTF	TGTGCCAGCAGTTTGGGGGACGGGACCAAGGGCTACACCTTC
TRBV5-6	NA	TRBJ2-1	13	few	CASSLAGGREQFF	TGTGCCAGCAGCTTGGCCGGAGGACGTGAGCAGTTCTTC
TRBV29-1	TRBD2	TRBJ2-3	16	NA	CSVVLAGVPGTDTQYF	TGCAGCGTTGTCCTAGCGGGAGTCCCAGGGACAGATACGCAGTATTTT
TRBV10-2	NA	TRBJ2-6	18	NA	CATDRGGQSDSGANVLTF	TGCGCCACCGACAGAGGAGGACAGAGTGACTCTGGGGCCAACGTCCTGACTTTC
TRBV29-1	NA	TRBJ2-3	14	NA	CSAGRTASTDTQYF	TGCAGCGCCGGGCGGACGGCTAGCACAGATACGCAGTATTTT
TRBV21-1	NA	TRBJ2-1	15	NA	CASSKIRLAVNEQFF	TGTGCCAGCAGCAAAATTCGACTAGCGGTCAATGAGCAGTTCTTC
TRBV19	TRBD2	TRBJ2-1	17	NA	CASSPQLSGRPYNEQFF	TGTGCCAGTAGCCCCCAGTTGAGCGGGAGACCCTACAATGAGCAGTTCTTC
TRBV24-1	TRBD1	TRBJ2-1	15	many	CATSESDRRYNEQFF	TGTGCCACCAGTGAATCGGACAGGCGATACAATGAGCAGTTCTTC
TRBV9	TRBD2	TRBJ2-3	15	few	CASSEGLADTDTQYF	TGTGCCAGCAGCGAGGGACTAGCGGACACAGATACGCAGTATTTT
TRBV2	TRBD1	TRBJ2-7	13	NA	CATQVDREYEQYF	TGTGCCACCCAAGTAGACAGGGAGTACGAGCAGTACTTC
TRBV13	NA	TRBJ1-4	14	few	CASSLRPTGEKLFF	TGTGCCAGCAGCTTACGGCCGACGGGAGAAAAACTGTTTTTT
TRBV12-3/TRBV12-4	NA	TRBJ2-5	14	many	CASSLQRGQETQYF	TGTGCCAGCAGTTTGCAAAGGGGGCAAGAGACCCAGTACTTC
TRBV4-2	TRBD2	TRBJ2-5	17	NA	CASSLGPSASGLETQYF	TGTGCCAGCAGCCTAGGCCCCTCCGCTAGCGGGTTGGAGACCCAGTACTTC
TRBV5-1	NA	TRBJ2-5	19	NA	CASSLAGQGGLVRKETQYF	TGCGCCAGCAGCTTGGCCGGGCAGGGGGGTCTTGTTCGAAAAGAGACCCAGTACTTC
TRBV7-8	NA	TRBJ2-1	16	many	CASSFPRDSYYNEQFF	TGTGCCAGCAGCTTCCCCCGGGACTCGTACTACAATGAGCAGTTCTTC
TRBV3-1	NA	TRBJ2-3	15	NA	CASKGGTSRSDTQYF	TGTGCCAGCAAGGGTGGGACCTCCAGATCAGATACGCAGTATTTT
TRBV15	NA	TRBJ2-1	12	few	CATSSFVNEQFF	TGTGCCACCAGCAGTTTTGTCAATGAGCAGTTCTTC
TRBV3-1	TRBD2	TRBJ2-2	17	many	CASSPEHLAGVTGELFF	TGTGCCAGCAGCCCCGAGCACCTAGCGGGAGTAACCGGGGAGCTGTTTTTT
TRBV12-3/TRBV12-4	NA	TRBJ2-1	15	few	CASSRDGMAYNEQFF	TGTGCCAGCAGCCGGGACGGGATGGCCTACAATGAGCAGTTCTTC
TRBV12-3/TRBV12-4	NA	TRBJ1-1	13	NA	CASSPRQFTEAFF	TGTGCCAGCAGTCCCCGACAGTTCACTGAAGCTTTCTTT
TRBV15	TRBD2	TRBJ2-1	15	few	CATSRETSGRNEQFF	TGTGCCACCAGCAGAGAGACTAGCGGGAGAAATGAGCAGTTCTTC
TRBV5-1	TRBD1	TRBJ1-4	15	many	CASSYSGTGVEKLFF	TGCGCCAGCAGCTATTCCGGGACAGGGGTCGAAAAACTGTTTTTT
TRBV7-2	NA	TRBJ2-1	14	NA	CASSFELLYNEQFF	TGTGCCAGCAGCTTCGAACTACTATACAATGAGCAGTTCTTC
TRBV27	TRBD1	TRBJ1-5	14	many	CASSSQGAFRPQHF	TGTGCCAGCAGTTCCCAGGGGGCATTTAGGCCCCAGCATTTT
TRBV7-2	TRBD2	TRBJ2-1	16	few	CASSAERAGGYNEQFF	TGTGCCAGCAGCGCCGAGAGGGCGGGAGGTTACAATGAGCAGTTCTTC
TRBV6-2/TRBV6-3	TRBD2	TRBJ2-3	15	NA	CASSGLAGDGDTQYF	TGTGCCAGCAGCGGACTAGCGGGAGACGGAGATACGCAGTATTTT
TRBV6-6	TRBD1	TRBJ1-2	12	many	CASRTGNYGYTF	TGTGCCAGCCGGACAGGAAACTATGGCTACACCTTC
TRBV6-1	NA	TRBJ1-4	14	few	CASKGQTTNEKLFF	TGTGCCAGCAAGGGACAAACGACTAATGAAAAACTGTTTTTT
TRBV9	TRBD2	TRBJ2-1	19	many	CASSVGRRSGRASYNEQFF	TGTGCCAGCAGCGTAGGACGGCGTAGCGGGAGGGCCAGCTACAATGAGCAGTTCTTC
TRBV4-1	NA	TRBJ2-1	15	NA	CASSQIRAGRDEQFF	TGCGCCAGCAGCCAGATCCGGGCCGGGCGGGATGAGCAGTTCTTC